These 22 T cell receptor beta chains were all obtained from the same sample, sequenced in a study of blood T cell repertoires in COVID-19. The assay was immunoSEQ multiplex PCR, and TCRdb's table has in-frame clones only and misses some. Here the sample spans 130,000 to 150,000 clones, about 85% being singletons. Sequenced material: peripheral blood. All receptors derive from a human donor with acute or convalescent COVID-19. The donor label of this sample is uncertain.

The chain is built from TRBV7-9 and TRBJ1-1; tentative D call: TRBD1 (5 bases). The CDR3 is 13 residues long. V gave up 2 bases and J gave up 5 bases, with 9 bases separating them. Per the germline V gene, CDR1 is SEHNR and CDR2 is FQNEAQ (reference sequence). The CDR3 protein is CASSLNQGTEAFF. The CDR3 coding sequence is TGTGCCAGCAGCTTAAATCAGGGAACTGAAGCTTTCTTT.

V is TRBV4-2 and J is TRBJ2-1; possible D gene TRBD2, 6 bases. The ends were cut back, 2 bases at V and 2 bases at J, with 10 bases in the middle. CDR1 is LGHNA, CDR2 YNFKEQ, per germline. The CDR3 runs 15 residues. CDR3 DNA sequence: TGTGCCAGCAGCCAACCCGGGAGAACCTACAATGAGCAGTTCTTC. It encodes CASSQPGRTYNEQFF.

CDR3 region: CASSWGWTETYEQYF. In nucleotides, the CDR3 is TGTGCCAGCAGCTGGGGATGGACAGAAACCTACGAGCAGTACTTC. V is TRBV5-5 and J is TRBJ2-7; D may be TRBD1 (6 bases). From germline, CDR1 is SGHKS and CDR2 YYEKEE (reference sequence). The V and J ends lost 3 bases and 2 bases respectively, with 15 bases between them. This CDR3 spans 15 amino acids.

The V and J genes are TRBV9 and TRBJ2-1; 12 bases are a match to TRBD2. The germline CDR1 and CDR2 sequences are SGDLS and YYNGEE. The CDR3 is 18 amino acids. V gave up 0 bases and J gave up 0 bases; unmatched junction bases: 4. CDR3 nucleotides: TGTGCCAGCAGCGTAGCGTCGGGACTAGCGGGCTCCTACAATGAGCAGTTCTTC. Translation gives CASSVASGLAGSYNEQFF.

As for this clone: Distinct nucleotide sequences in the sample also encode this CDR3. The chain uses TRBV19 and TRBJ1-2, with TRBD1 matching 10 bases. Germline V CDR1 and CDR2: LNHDA, SQIVND (reference sequence). The ends lost 5 bases at V and 1 base at J; junction bases unmatched: 1. The CDR3 runs to 14 residues. The DNA for the CDR3 is TGTGCCAGTAGTGGACAGGGGGTTAACTATGGCTACACCTTC. Its translation: CASSGQGVNYGYTF.

The chain uses TRBV28 and TRBJ1-6; possible D gene TRBD1, 5 bases. The CDR3 length is 12 residues. The germline V gene encodes CDR1 MDHEN and CDR2 SYDVKM. Trimming took off 8 bases at V and 10 bases at J, with 12 bases between the two ends. CDR3 DNA sequence: TGTGCCAGCGGGGCAGGGAACTCACCCCTCCACTTT. As protein: CASGAGNSPLHF. Supplemented by reference TRBV28 and TRBJ1-6, the full variable domain reads DVKVTQSSRYLVKRTGEKVFLECVQDMDHENMFWYRQDPGLGLRLIYFSYDVKMKEKGDIPEGYSVSREKKERFSLILESASTNQTSMYLCASGAGNSPLHFGNGTRLTVT.

This chain connects TRBV24-1 to TRBJ2-1; D gene uncertain. Germline V CDR1 and CDR2: KGHDR, SFDVKD. This CDR3 region has 13 residues. V lost 2 bases, J lost 6 bases, and 7 bases lay in between. In DNA, the CDR3 is TGTGCCACCAGTGATTCCCCGGGCAATGAGCAGTTCTTC. Its translation is CATSDSPGNEQFF.

The rearrangement uses TRBV6-5 and TRBJ1-3; 8 nucleotides agree with TRBD1. Trimming at V came to 5 bases and at J to 3 bases, leaving 6 bases not matched to a gene. This CDR3 region has 15 residues. Germline CDR1 MNHEY, CDR2 SVGAGI. As DNA, the CDR3 is TGTGCCAGCAGTCATCAGGGGGCCATTGGAAACACCATATATTTT. It translates to CASSHQGAIGNTIYF.

The chain couples TRBV30 to TRBJ2-7, with a weak D call TRBD2 (6 bases). V was cut by 0 bases and J by 3 bases, with 18 bases left in between. Germline V lookup: CDR1 GTSNPN, CDR2 SVGIG (reference sequence). The CDR3 sequence is 16 residues long. The CDR3 region is CAWSVRGATRNYEQYF. CDR3 bases: TGTGCCTGGAGTGTACGCGGGGCGACTCGGAACTACGAGCAGTACTTC.

The V call is TRBV18, the J call TRBJ1-3; D perhaps matches TRBD1 (5 bases). The germline V and J ends were trimmed by 2 bases and 2 bases, with 10 bases remaining between them. The CDR3 contains 15 residues. Germline V gene lookup returns CDR1 KGHSH and CDR2 LQKENI. CDR3 DNA: TGTGCCAGCTCACCAGACAGTACCACTGGAAACACCATATATTTT. This translates into CASSPDSTTGNTIYF. Complete variable domain (other parts from reference TRBV18 and TRBJ1-3): NAGVMQNPRHLVRRRGQEARLRCSPMKGHSHVYWYRQLPEEGLKFMVYLQKENIIDESGMPKERFSAEFPKEGPSILRIQQVVRGDSAAYFCASSPDSTTGNTIYFGEGSWLTVV.

This chain links TRBV2 with TRBJ1-2, with no clear D. The CDR3 runs to 15 residues. Germline lookup yields CDR1 SNHLY and CDR2 FYNNEI. Trimming left V 0 bases short and J 5 bases short, with 13 bases between. The chain's CDR3 is CASSEAAGYPYGYTF. Here the CDR3 DNA reads TGTGCCAGCAGTGAAGCGGCTGGTTACCCGTATGGCTACACCTTC.

The chain combines TRBV24-1 with TRBJ1-1; TRBD1 matches at 9 bases. The V gene end was trimmed by 2 bases and the J gene end by 6 bases; junction bases not matched to a gene: 12. The germline gives CDR1 KGHDR, CDR2 SFDVKD. The CDR3 runs 17 residues. The CDR3 bases are TGTGCCACCAGTGATTCAATGGGACAGGGAACCCTCGCTGAAGCTTTCTTT. Translating it yields CATSDSMGQGTLAEAFF.

V usage is TRBV25-1 and J usage is TRBJ2-5; possibly TRBD2 for D (5 bases). The CDR3 is made up of 13 amino acids. Germline CDR1 is MGHDK and CDR2 is SYGVNS. V was pared by 4 bases and J by 5 bases, with 11 bases between. Here the CDR3 DNA reads TGTGCCAGCAGTGGGCTAGCTGGGGAGACCCAGTACTTC. It encodes CASSGLAGETQYF. The full variable domain, in which reference TRBV25-1 and TRBJ2-5 provide the parts outside the CDR3, is EADIYQTPRYLVIGTGKKITLECSQTMGHDKMYWYQQDPGMELHLIHYSYGVNSTEKGDLSSESTVSRIRTEHFPLTLESARPSHTSQYLCASSGLAGETQYFGPGTRLLVL.

The V gene is TRBV28, the J gene TRBJ1-2; perhaps TRBD1 as D (6 bases). Germline CDR1 is MDHEN and CDR2 is SYDVKM. The germline V and J ends were trimmed by 6 bases and 4 bases, with 18 bases remaining between them. The CDR3 extends over 15 amino acids. The CDR3 coding sequence is TGTGCCAGCAGGGAACACCGGGACAAGCCCTATGGCTACACCTTC. This encodes CASREHRDKPYGYTF.

The chain is built from TRBV4-2 and TRBJ2-3; D possibly corresponds to TRBD2 (6 bases). Trimming took off 1 base at V and 2 bases at J, with 16 bases between the two ends. This CDR3 is 17 amino acids long. Germline values: CDR1 LGHNA, CDR2 YNFKEQ. The DNA of the CDR3 is TGTGCCAGCAGCCAAGTGGGAGGCTCATATCCCACAGATACGCAGTATTTT. This gives the protein CASSQVGGSYPTDTQYF.

This chain connects TRBV9 to TRBJ1-2; perhaps TRBD1 as D (5 bases). Germline V gene data show CDR1 as SGDLS and CDR2 as YYNGEE. This CDR3 region has 15 residues. V was pared by 4 bases and J by 1 base, with 14 bases between. The CDR3 coding sequence is TGTGCCAGCAGCACTCCGGGGGGTAATAACTATGGCTACACCTTC. Protein: CASSTPGGNNYGYTF.

This rearrangement joins TRBV5-6 to TRBJ1-6; 8 bases match TRBD1. The CDR3 is 15 residues long. After removal of 4 bases from V and 3 bases from J, the junction contained 3 bases not matched to a gene. Germline loops: CDR1 SGHDT, CDR2 YYEEEE. CDR3 DNA: TGTGCCAGCAGCCGGGGACAGGTCTATAATTCACCCCTCCACTTT. Protein product: CASSRGQVYNSPLHF.

This chain joins TRBV7-2 and TRBJ2-7, with TRBD1 matching over 10 bases. This CDR3 has 15 amino acids. The V and J ends lost 6 bases and 6 bases, in that order; junction bases with no gene match: 11. CDR1 is SGHTA, CDR2 FQGNSA, per germline. CDR3 amino acids: CASSQISGQGFEQYF. As DNA, the CDR3 is TGTGCCAGCAGTCAGATATCGGGACAGGGGTTCGAGCAGTACTTC.

In nucleotides, the CDR3 is TGTGCCAGCAGCTTAACCCCGGGGACACGCTATGGCTACACCTTC. Translated, it gives CASSLTPGTRYGYTF. The chain has TRBV7-3 and TRBJ1-2, with D possibly matching TRBD1 (6 bases). This CDR3 is built from 15 residues. Germline V gene sequence: CDR1 SGHTA, CDR2 FQGTGA. Trimming pared 0 bases from V and 4 bases from J, leaving 12 bases between. Combining the CDR3 with reference TRBV7-3 and TRBJ1-2 gives the whole variable domain GAGVSQTPSNKVTEKGKYVELRCDPISGHTALYWYRQSLGQGPEFLIYFQGTGAADDSGLPNDRFFAVRPEGSVSTLKIQRTERGDSAVYLCASSLTPGTRYGYTFGSGTRLTVV.

This clone was observed a single time. This rearrangement joins TRBV4-2 to TRBJ1-2, with D possibly being TRBD1 (6 bases). Trimming pared 3 bases from V and 5 bases from J, leaving 22 bases between. Germline values: CDR1 LGHNA, CDR2 YNFKEQ. The length of the CDR3 is 17 residues. CDR3 residues: CASSQVLTGSTWYGYTF. Written as DNA, the CDR3 is TGTGCCAGCAGCCAGGTCCTGACAGGCTCAACGTGGTATGGCTACACCTTC.

This chain joins TRBV29-1 and TRBJ2-5, with TRBD2 as a possible D gene (6 bases). This CDR3 region has 14 residues. Trimming cost V 4 bases and J 5 bases, with 17 bases left between them. Germline values: CDR1 SQVTM, CDR2 ANQGSEA. CDR3 in amino acids: CSVGTTWGWETQYF. CDR3 nucleotides: TGCAGCGTTGGGACTACATGGGGCTGGGAGACCCAGTACTTC.

The chain recombines TRBV6-2 or TRBV6-3 with TRBJ2-3, with D tentatively TRBD2 (6 bases). This CDR3 has 13 amino acids. Germline CDR1 reads MNHEY; CDR2 reads SVGEGT. V was trimmed by 5 bases and J by 5 bases, leaving 11 bases between them. The CDR3 protein is CASSLWGVDTQYF. The CDR3 region has the DNA TGTGCCAGCAGTCTATGGGGGGTAGATACGCAGTATTTT.